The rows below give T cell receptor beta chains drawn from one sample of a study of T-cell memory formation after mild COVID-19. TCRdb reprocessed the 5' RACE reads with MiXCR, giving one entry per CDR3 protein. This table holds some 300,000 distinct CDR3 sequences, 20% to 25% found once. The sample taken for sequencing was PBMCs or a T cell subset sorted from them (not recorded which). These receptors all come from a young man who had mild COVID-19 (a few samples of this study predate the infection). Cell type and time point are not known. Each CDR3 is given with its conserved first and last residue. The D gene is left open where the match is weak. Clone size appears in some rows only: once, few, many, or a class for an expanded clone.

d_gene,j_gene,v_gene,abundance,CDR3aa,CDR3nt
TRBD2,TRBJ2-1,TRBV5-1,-,CASSLVASGGSRNEQFF,TGCGCCAGCAGCTTGGTGGCTAGCGGGGGGAGTAGAAATGAGCAGTTCTTC
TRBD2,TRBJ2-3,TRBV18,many,CASSPPRSRGSTTDTQYF,TGTGCCAGCTCACCACCGCGGTCGCGGGGGTCGACCACAGATACGCAGTATTTT
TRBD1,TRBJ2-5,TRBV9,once,CASSVGGTGGETQYF,TGTGCCAGCAGCGTAGGAGGGACAGGGGGAGAGACCCAGTACTTC
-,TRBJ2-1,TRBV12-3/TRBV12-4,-,CASSLPTGNEQFF,TGTGCCAGCAGTTTGCCCACAGGGAATGAGCAGTTCTTC
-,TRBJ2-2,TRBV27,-,CASSPKGQGIFTGELFF,TGTGCCAGCAGTCCCAAGGGGCAGGGAATATTCACCGGGGAGCTGTTTTTT
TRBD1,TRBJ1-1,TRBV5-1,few,CASSPRQGRNMNTEAFF,TGCGCCAGCAGCCCACGACAGGGTCGGAATATGAACACTGAAGCTTTCTTT
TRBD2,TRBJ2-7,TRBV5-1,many,CASSLALAGGYEQYF,TGCGCCAGCAGCTTGGCCCTAGCGGGGGGCTACGAGCAGTACTTC
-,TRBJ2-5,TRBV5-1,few,CASSPTQGGYQETQYF,TGCGCCAGCAGCCCTACTCAGGGGGGTTACCAAGAGACCCAGTACTTC
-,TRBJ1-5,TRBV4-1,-,CASSQEGVQPQHF,TGCGCCAGCAGCCAAGAAGGGGTTCAGCCCCAGCATTTT
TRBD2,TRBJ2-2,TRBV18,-,CASSPLLAGENGELFF,TGTGCCAGCTCACCACTGCTAGCGGGGGAAAACGGGGAGCTGTTTTTT
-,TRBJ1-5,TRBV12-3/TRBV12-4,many,CASSFNGYQPQHF,TGTGCCAGCAGTTTTAACGGATATCAGCCCCAGCATTTT
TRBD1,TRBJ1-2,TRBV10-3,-,CAISSADRGSGYTF,TGTGCCATCAGTTCCGCAGACAGGGGTTCTGGCTACACCTTC
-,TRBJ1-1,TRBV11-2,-,CASSSQAAEAFF,TGTGCCAGCAGCTCCCAAGCCGCTGAAGCTTTCTTT
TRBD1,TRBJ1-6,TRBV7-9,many,CASSFRQGNSPLHF,TGTGCCAGCAGCTTCCGACAGGGGAATTCACCCCTCCACTTT
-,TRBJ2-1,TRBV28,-,CASSFYRRSNNEQFF,TGTGCCAGCAGTTTTTATAGAAGGAGTAACAATGAGCAGTTCTTC
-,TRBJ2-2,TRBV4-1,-,CASSPGQSGELFF,TGCGCCAGCAGCCCCGGACAGTCCGGGGAGCTGTTTTTT
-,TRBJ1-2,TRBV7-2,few,CASSFLGGAYGYTF,TGTGCCAGCAGCTTCCTCGGGGGAGCCTATGGCTACACCTTC
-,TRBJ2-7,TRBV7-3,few,CASSLLGGYEQYF,TGTGCCAGCAGCTTACTGGGGGGATACGAGCAGTACTTC
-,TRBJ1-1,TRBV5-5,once,CASSLYLRVDTEAFF,TGTGCCAGCAGCTTGTACTTGAGGGTGGACACTGAAGCTTTCTTT
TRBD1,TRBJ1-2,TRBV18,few,CASSRQSGQGRDGYTF,TGTGCCAGCTCCCGGCAGAGTGGACAGGGACGTGATGGCTACACCTTC
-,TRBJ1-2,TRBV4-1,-,CASSQGEQEIYGYTF,TGCGCCAGCAGCCAAGGGGAACAGGAAATCTATGGCTACACCTTC
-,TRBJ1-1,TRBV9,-,CASSVVAGKSTEAFF,TGTGCCAGCAGCGTAGTGGCCGGAAAGAGCACTGAAGCTTTCTTT
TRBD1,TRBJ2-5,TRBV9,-,CASSEGQGKETQYF,TGTGCCAGCAGCGAGGGACAGGGCAAAGAGACCCAGTACTTC
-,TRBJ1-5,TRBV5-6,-,CASSSVMDGSNQPQHF,TGTGCCAGCAGCTCTGTAATGGACGGGAGCAATCAGCCCCAGCATTTT
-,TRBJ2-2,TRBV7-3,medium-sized,CASSLRGGSNTGELFF,TGTGCCAGCAGCTTAAGGGGGGGCTCGAACACCGGGGAGCTGTTTTTT
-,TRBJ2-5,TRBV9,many,CASSVGDQETQYF,TGTGCCAGCAGCGTGGGGGATCAAGAGACCCAGTACTTC
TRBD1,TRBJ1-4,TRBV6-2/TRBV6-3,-,CASSTTGGAWEKLFF,TGTGCCAGCAGTACGACAGGGGGCGCGTGGGAAAAACTGTTTTTT
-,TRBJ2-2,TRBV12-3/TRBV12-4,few,CASSLFSVSGELFF,TGTGCCAGCAGTTTATTTTCCGTCTCCGGGGAGCTGTTTTTT
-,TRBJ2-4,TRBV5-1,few,CASSFGEVNIQYF,TGCGCCAGCAGCTTCGGGGAGGTAAACATTCAGTACTTC
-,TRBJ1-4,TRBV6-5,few,CASGGTNEKLFF,TGTGCCAGCGGGGGAACTAATGAAAAACTGTTTTTT
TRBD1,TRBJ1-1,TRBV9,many,CASSSRQGINTEAFF,TGTGCCAGCAGCAGCCGACAGGGAATAAACACTGAAGCTTTCTTT
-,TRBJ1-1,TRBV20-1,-,CSASQRGRLNTEAFF,TGCAGTGCTTCCCAGAGGGGACGTTTGAACACTGAAGCTTTCTTT
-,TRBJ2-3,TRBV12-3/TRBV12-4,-,CASSSQGGATQYF,TGTGCCAGCAGTTCTCAGGGGGGGGCTACGCAGTATTTT
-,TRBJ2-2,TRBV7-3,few,CASSSKVAGELFF,TGTGCCAGCAGCTCCAAAGTGGCGGGGGAGCTGTTTTTT
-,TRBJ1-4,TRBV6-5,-,CASSYDGSPTNEKLFF,TGTGCCAGCAGTTACGACGGGAGTCCAACTAATGAAAAACTGTTTTTT
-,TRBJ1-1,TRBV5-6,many,CASSLWSGFNTEAFF,TGTGCCAGCAGCCTATGGAGCGGATTTAACACTGAAGCTTTCTTT